These T cell receptor beta chains were read from a single sample in a study of blood T cell repertoires in COVID-19. The data were produced by immunoSEQ multiplex PCR, yet TCRdb's version contains in-frame clones alone and is incomplete. The data show nearly 110,000 clones, with around 92% seen just once and approximately 5% held by the top ten. Material for sequencing was peripheral blood. The receptors shown here come from a man aged 35-49 years with active or convalescent COVID-19. The conserved cysteine and the conserved F or W are not part of the CDR3 here.

TRBJ2-5	TRBV7-3	ASSRTRGTSGREVQETQY
TRBJ1-5	TRBV19	ASRSGYSNQPQH
TRBJ2-3	TRBV2	ASNYFTDTQY
TRBJ1-1	TRBV7-9	ASSSRVVGTEAF
TRBJ2-7	TRBV5-1	ASSSRPSGSYEQY
TRBJ2-7	TRBV24-1	ATSDMGQGTYEQY
TRBJ2-5	TRBV24-1	ATNRQGETQY
TRBJ2-1	TRBV6-2/TRBV6-3	ASSYREGREQF
TRBJ2-1	TRBV18	ASSPWSGRTNEQF
TRBJ1-5	TRBV5-1	ASSLAGVLNQPQH
TRBJ1-1	TRBV7-9	ASSDIRGHTEAF
TRBJ2-1	TRBV27	ASSLGGRGRYEQF
TRBJ1-3	TRBV11-2	ASSLMLGSGNTIY
TRBJ1-6	TRBV28	ASSLFGPGSYNSPLH